The 13 T cell receptor beta chains in this list originate from one sample, sequenced in a study of response to subunit inactivated influenza vaccine. Each CDR3 protein gets one entry after TCRdb re-called the RT-PCR reads with MiXCR. The repertoire holds around 490,000 distinct CDR3 sequences, with around 8% as singletons. Sequenced material: PBMCs from blood, taken roughly 24 months after vaccination. The receptors were gathered from a man aged 50 to 75 who received an inactivated influenza vaccine.

The CDR3 reads CASSQESGQPYEQYF. The DNA for the CDR3 is TGCGCCAGCAGCCAAGAATCGGGACAGCCCTACGAGCAGTACTTC. V usage is TRBV4-3 and J usage is TRBJ2-7; TRBD1 aligns across 7 bases. After removal of 0 bases from V and 2 bases from J, the junction contained 4 bases not matched to a gene. Looked up from germline, CDR1 is LGHNA and CDR2 is YSLEER. The CDR3 has 15 amino acids.

V is TRBV20-1 and J is TRBJ2-5; weak D call: TRBD2 (5 bases). From germline, CDR1 is DFQATT and CDR2 SNEGSKA (reference sequence). This CDR3 spans 12 amino acids. V lost 1 base to trimming and J lost 4 bases, with 7 bases between them. The chain's CDR3 is CSARALAETQYF. CDR3 nucleotide sequence: TGCAGTGCTAGAGCGCTAGCAGAGACCCAGTACTTC.

J is TRBJ2-7 and V is TRBV27; TRBD1 matches 9 bases. After removal of 1 base from V and 7 bases from J, the junction contained 11 bases not matched to a gene. This CDR3 is 16 amino acids long. Germline assignment: CDR1 MNHEY and CDR2 SMNVEV (reference sequence). In DNA form, the CDR3 reads TGTGCCAGCAGTTTATTGACAGGGGGTTATCCGGGGGAGCAGTACTTC. Its protein is CASSLLTGGYPGEQYF.

V usage is TRBV10-3 and J usage is TRBJ1-3; the D is unclear. The V end lost 3 bases, the J end lost 0 bases, and 9 bases lay between the germline ends. The CDR3 extends over 15 amino acids. CDR1 is ENHRY, CDR2 SYGVKD, per germline. This CDR3 reads CAISDRVNSGNTIYF. For the CDR3, the DNA is TGTGCCATCAGTGACCGGGTAAACTCTGGAAACACCATATATTTT.

This clonotype was detected only a few times. The rearrangement uses TRBV7-9 and TRBJ2-7; tentative D call: TRBD2 (6 bases). Looked up from germline, CDR1 is SEHNR and CDR2 is FQNEAQ (reference sequence). The V and J ends lost 5 bases and 0 bases respectively, with 14 bases between them. The CDR3 runs to 15 residues. The CDR3 sequence is CASSGRAGSSYEQYF. For the CDR3, the DNA is TGTGCCAGCAGCGGCCGTGCGGGGAGCTCCTACGAGCAGTACTTC.

The table lists this clonotype with a few counts. The chain uses TRBV29-1 and TRBJ2-3; 8 bases agree with TRBD1. Trimming took 8 bases from V and 6 from J; bases not matched to a gene: 10. In germline, CDR1 is SQVTM, CDR2 ANQGSEA. The CDR3 covers 13 residues. CDR3 nucleotide sequence: TGCAGCCTTGGGACAGGCCTCAGGGATACGCAGTATTTT. Translated, it gives CSLGTGLRDTQYF.

This clonotype appeared a few times. V gene TRBV5-1 combines with J gene TRBJ2-7, with 9 bases fitting TRBD1. The CDR3 length is 14 residues. The germline gives CDR1 SGHRS, CDR2 YFSETQ. V lost 4 bases to trimming and J lost 9 bases; unmatched junction nucleotides: 11. The CDR3 DNA sequence: TGCGCCAGCAGCACGGGGACAGGGCTGCCGGGGCAGTACTTC. Protein sequence: CASSTGTGLPGQYF.

This chain connects TRBV19 to TRBJ2-2; no reliable D call. CDR3 length: 13 residues. In germline, CDR1 is LNHDA, CDR2 SQIVND (reference sequence). V dropped 6 bases and J dropped 6 bases, with 11 bases sitting between them. CDR3 sequence reads: CASSVGFSGELFF. In DNA form, the CDR3 reads TGTGCCAGTAGCGTCGGGTTCTCCGGGGAGCTGTTTTTT.

This clonotype was seen a handful of times. This chain joins TRBV29-1 and TRBJ1-1; D ambiguous. Deletions cut 6 bases from V and 0 bases from J, with 11 bases between. The CDR3 is 13 amino acids. In germline, CDR1 is SQVTM, CDR2 ANQGSEA. CDR3 coding DNA: TGCAGCGTCGAGACTGTCATGAACACTGAAGCTTTCTTT. Translating it yields CSVETVMNTEAFF.

Only one count was recorded for this clonotype. The V and J genes are TRBV15 and TRBJ2-3, with 8 nucleotides matching TRBD2. The CDR3 length is 17 residues. Germline V CDR1 and CDR2: LNHNV, YYDKDF (reference sequence). With V trimmed by 0 bases and J by 6 bases, 11 bases remained unmatched. The CDR3 reads CATSREAGFAGGDTQYF. DNA of the CDR3: TGTGCCACCAGCAGAGAGGCCGGATTTGCGGGAGGTGATACGCAGTATTTT.

The rearrangement joins TRBV19 to TRBJ2-7; D gene ambiguous. V was clipped by 3 bases and J by 1 base, with 10 bases between them. The CDR3 totals 14 residues. Germline assignment: CDR1 LNHDA and CDR2 SQIVND (reference sequence). This chain's CDR3 is CASSIQGRSYEQYF. CDR3 bases: TGTGCCAGTAGTATTCAAGGTAGATCCTACGAGCAGTACTTC.

This clonotype occurred many times. The genes are TRBV2 and TRBJ2-1, with unresolved D. Deletions cut 2 bases from V and 6 bases from J, with 14 bases between. In germline, CDR1 is SNHLY, CDR2 FYNNEI. CDR3 length: 15 residues. CDR3 loop: CASSEIVGRSNEQFF. In DNA, the CDR3 is TGTGCCAGCAGTGAAATAGTAGGTAGGAGCAATGAGCAGTTCTTC. The complete variable domain, with remaining parts taken from reference TRBV2 and TRBJ2-1, reads EPEVTQTPSHQVTQMGQEVILRCVPISNHLYFYWYRQILGQKVEFLVSFYNNEISEKSEIFDDQFSVERPDGSNFTLKIRSTKLEDSAMYFCASSEIVGRSNEQFFGPGTRLTVL.

This clonotype has a count of ten or more. This chain joins TRBV7-3 and TRBJ2-5; 9 nucleotides line up with TRBD2. Germline V lookup: CDR1 SGHTA, CDR2 FQGTGA. Germline trimming cut 2 bases from V and 13 bases from J; bases unmatched to any gene: 8. This CDR3 has 13 residues. The DNA of the CDR3 is TGTGCCAGCAGCTTAGAAGGGGCGGGACTAGCGTACTTC. The encoded protein is CASSLEGAGLAYF. The entire variable domain, with the rest obtained from reference TRBV7-3 and TRBJ2-5, is as follows: GAGVSQTPSNKVTEKGKYVELRCDPISGHTALYWYRQSLGQGPEFLIYFQGTGAADDSGLPNDRFFAVRPEGSVSTLKIQRTERGDSAVYLCASSLEGAGLAYFGPGTRLLVL.